This T cell receptor beta chain was observed in a study of cytomegalovirus exposure and HLA in healthy donors. The table lists this clone with a few counts. The PCR ran on 60 Vbeta and 13 Jbeta primers. Profiling relied on immunoSEQ multiplex PCR, and the TCRdb table lists in-frame clones only, not all of them. Counted here are about 94,000 clones, more than 60% occurring once; the ten biggest clones make up 3.9%. This CDR3 has 10 residues. Trimming took 4 bases from V and 9 from J, leaving 7 bases between them. Looked up from germline, CDR1 is SQVTM and CDR2 is ANQGSEA. The clonotype originates from a man aged 30 to 45 in good health and CMV-seronegative. V gene TRBV29-1 combines with J gene TRBJ2-1; no clear D. Sequenced: PBMCs. CDR3 region: CSVGDIEQFF. The CDR3 nucleotides read TGCAGCGTTGGAGACATTGAGCAGTTCTTC.